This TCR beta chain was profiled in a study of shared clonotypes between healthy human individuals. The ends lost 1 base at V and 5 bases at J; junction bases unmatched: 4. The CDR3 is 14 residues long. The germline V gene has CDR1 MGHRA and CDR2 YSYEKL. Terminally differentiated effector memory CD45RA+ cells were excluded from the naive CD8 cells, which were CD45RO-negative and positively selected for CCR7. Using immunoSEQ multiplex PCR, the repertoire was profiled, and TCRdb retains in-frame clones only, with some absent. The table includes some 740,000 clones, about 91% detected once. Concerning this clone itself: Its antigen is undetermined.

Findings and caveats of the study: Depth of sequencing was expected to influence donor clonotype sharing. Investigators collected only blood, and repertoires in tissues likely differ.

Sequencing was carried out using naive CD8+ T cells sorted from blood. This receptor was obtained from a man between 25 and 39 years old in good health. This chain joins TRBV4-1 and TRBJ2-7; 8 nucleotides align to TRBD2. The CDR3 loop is CASSQGAGADEQYF. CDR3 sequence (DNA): TGCGCCAGCAGCCAAGGAGCGGGAGCCGACGAGCAGTACTTC.